These T cell receptor beta chains were read from a single sample in a study of CD8+ T cells in alopecia areata. This table comes from immunoSEQ multiplex PCR, and its TCRdb copy is limited to in-frame clones, with some not included. The data hold roughly 150,000 clones, with about 50% observed a single time. The sample here was CD8+ T cells sorted from blood, taken at week 0. These receptors were obtained from a human donor with alopecia areata. CDR3s include the opening cysteine and the closing phenylalanine or tryptophan. A D gene is named only where the DNA matches it firmly. Clone sizes are given selectively: once, few, many, or a class where the clone is expanded.

j_call clone_size v_call d_call cdr3_nt cdr3_aa
TRBJ2-5 few TRBV29-1 TRBD2 TGCAGCGTTGAAAGCGGGGCCCAAGAGACCCAGTACTTC CSVESGAQETQYF
TRBJ1-2 few TRBV13 TRBD1 TGTGCCAGCAGCTATACAGGGGGGAATGGCTACACCTTC CASSYTGGNGYTF
TRBJ1-1 once TRBV30 NA TGTGCCTGGGGTCGTGGGAACACTGAAGCTTTCTTT CAWGRGNTEAFF
TRBJ2-3 few TRBV9 TRBD2 TGTGCCAGCAGCGTAGAGCCGGGACTAGTCACAGATACGCAGTATTTT CASSVEPGLVTDTQYF
TRBJ1-1 NA TRBV30 NA TGTGCCTGGCGAGAGTCAGGGGCGAACACTGAAGCTTTCTTT CAWRESGANTEAFF
TRBJ2-1 NA TRBV27 TRBD2 TGTGCCAGCAGTTTAGATCCGGGAGGAGAATCCTACAATGAGCAGTTCTTC CASSLDPGGESYNEQFF
TRBJ1-3 NA TRBV20-1 NA TGCAGTGCAAGATCCGGAAACACCATATATTTT CSARSGNTIYF
TRBJ2-7 NA TRBV21-1 NA TGTGCCAGCAGCACCCACCGGGACAGCCCTTGCTCCTACGAGCAGTACTTC CASSTHRDSPCSYEQYF
TRBJ2-5 NA TRBV9 TRBD1 TGTGCCAGCAGCGCAGGGGGACAGTCACAAGAGACCCAGTACTTC CASSAGGQSQETQYF
TRBJ2-7 NA TRBV5-1 NA TGCGCCAGCAGCTTGGGTCAGGGGGGAAACTACGAGCAGTACTTC CASSLGQGGNYEQYF
TRBJ2-4 NA TRBV7-9 NA TGTGCCAGCAGCGCGCCCGAAGGCGAGGGAAACATTCAGTACTTC CASSAPEGEGNIQYF
TRBJ1-5 NA TRBV30 NA TGTGCCTGGAGTGTAGGAGGGGTACAGCAGCCCCAGCATTTT CAWSVGGVQQPQHF
TRBJ2-3 NA TRBV19 NA TGTGCCAGTAGTCAAGGCTACGCGGATACGCAGTATTTT CASSQGYADTQYF
TRBJ2-3 NA TRBV28 TRBD1 TGTGCCAGCAGTCCTCGACAGGGGGCCGACACAGATACGCAGTATTTT CASSPRQGADTDTQYF
TRBJ1-5 NA TRBV2 NA TGTGCCAGCAGTGAGGATTATGGGGGGTTCGCTCGTCAGCCCCAGCATTTT CASSEDYGGFARQPQHF
TRBJ2-1 NA TRBV30 NA TGTGCCTGGAGGAAACCGGGGGCCCACTACAATGAGCAGTTCTTC CAWRKPGAHYNEQFF
TRBJ2-1 NA TRBV29-1 NA TGCAGCGGGGGGGACAGTTACAATGAGCAGTTCTTC CSGGDSYNEQFF
TRBJ1-1 few TRBV29-1 TRBD1 TGCAGCGTTAAGGCCAGGGACAGGGCTGACACTGAAGCTTTCTTT CSVKARDRADTEAFF
TRBJ2-2 NA TRBV9 NA TGTGCCAGCAGCCGGAACACCGGGGAGCTGTTTTTT CASSRNTGELFF
TRBJ2-1 few TRBV7-2 NA TGTGCCAGCAGCCAAGACAATGAGCAGTTCTTC CASSQDNEQFF
TRBJ1-1 NA TRBV2 NA TGTGCCAGCAGTGAAGCCCCAGGAGCTAACACTGAAGCTTTCTTT CASSEAPGANTEAFF
TRBJ1-2 NA TRBV29-1 TRBD1 TGCAGCGTCTCCCTGGGGACAGGGTATGGCTACACCTTC CSVSLGTGYGYTF
TRBJ2-5 NA TRBV5-6 NA TGTGCCAGCAGCGTTCGCAGAGAGACCCAGTACTTC CASSVRRETQYF
TRBJ1-5 NA TRBV5-4 NA TGTGCCAGCAGCTTGGAGCCAGGAAATCAGCCCCAGCATTTT CASSLEPGNQPQHF
TRBJ1-1 NA TRBV5-4 NA TGTGCCAGCAGAATAGGAACTGAAGCTTTCTTT CASRIGTEAFF
TRBJ1-2 NA TRBV23-1 TRBD1 TGCGCCAGCAGTCAACCAATTGGACAGGAAGAGGATGGCTACACCTTC CASSQPIGQEEDGYTF
TRBJ2-7 NA TRBV19 TRBD1 TGTGCCAGTAGTACCTGGACAGGGAGCTCCTACGAGCAGTACTTC CASSTWTGSSYEQYF
TRBJ1-3 NA TRBV30 NA TGTGCCTGGAGTGTAATCGGCATCTCTGGAAACACCATATATTTT CAWSVIGISGNTIYF
TRBJ2-6 NA TRBV4-3 NA TGCGCCAGCAGCCAAGATGTTTCTATGGAACGCTTGACTTTC CASSQDVSMERLTF
TRBJ2-7 few TRBV7-2 TRBD1 TGTGCCAGCAGCGTGACCCCGGGACAGGGATTTTACGAGCAGTACTTC CASSVTPGQGFYEQYF
TRBJ2-1 NA TRBV30 NA TGTGCCGGGGGCAGCTCCTACAATGAGCAGTTCTTC CAGGSSYNEQFF
TRBJ1-5 NA TRBV6-6 TRBD1 TGTGCCAGCAGGGCACAGGGGGCGCGGGATCAGCCCCAGCATTTT CASRAQGARDQPQHF
TRBJ2-2 NA TRBV27 NA TGTGCCAGCAGTCCCCTTCTCGCGGGGACCGGGGAGCTGTTTTTT CASSPLLAGTGELFF
TRBJ1-5 few TRBV19 NA TGTGCCAGTGCAGTGGCGCTCCAAAGGGCCCAGCATTTT CASAVALQRAQHF
TRBJ2-1 NA TRBV4-3 TRBD2 TGCGCCAGCAGTGTTTCTAGCGGGGGGGGCGATGAGCAGTTCTTC CASSVSSGGGDEQFF
TRBJ1-1 NA TRBV4-1 NA TGCGCCAGCAGCCACCCCGGGATAGAGAACACTGAAGCTTTCTTT CASSHPGIENTEAFF
TRBJ2-1 NA TRBV7-6 NA TGTGCCAGCAGCGCCCGAGAGGGGGGGGTCTACAATGAGCAGTTCTTC CASSAREGGVYNEQFF